This T cell receptor (beta chain) was observed in a study of T-cell memory formation after mild COVID-19. Study overall: Largely, the TCR clusters proved donor specific.

Trimming removed 6 bases from V and 2 bases from J; junction bases left unmatched: 8. The germline V gene has CDR1 SGHRS and CDR2 YFSETQ. The CDR3 runs to 15 residues. Notes on this clonotype: Its target is not known.

Study outcomes and limitations: Clones that contracted from day 15 to 85 had balanced CD4/CD8; later expanders were CD4+ biased.

TCRdb independently ran MiXCR on the 5' RACE reads; one entry per CDR3 protein. The data show about 210,000 distinct CDR3 sequences, around 30% seen once. The source is an adult woman who had mild COVID-19 (a few samples of this study predate the infection). Cell type and time point are not known. Sequencing used PBMCs or a T cell subset sorted from them (not recorded which). This chain links TRBV5-1 with TRBJ2-3; TRBD1 agrees at 8 bases. The CDR3 sequence: CASKLQGDFTDTQYF. CDR3 nucleotides: TGCGCCAGCAAACTACAGGGGGACTTCACAGATACGCAGTATTTT.